This TCR beta chain stems from a study of T cell responses to AZD1222 COVID-19 vaccine. Assay used: immunoSEQ multiplex PCR; TCRdb lists only in-frame clones, some missing. The table has some 110,000 clones, roughly 86% seen once. Pooled together were second doses at about 4 or about 12 weeks. To note about this clone: Its target is unknown.

There are 15 residues in the CDR3. CDR1 LNHDA and CDR2 SQIVND come from the germline V gene (reference sequence). Trimming cost V 4 bases and J 5 bases, with 17 bases left between them. Whole-study findings and limits: Among AZD1222 vaccinees, only five or six were seropositive at baseline. In all cases, repertoires were sampled only after the peak T cell response.

This clonotype originated in an adult who received the AZD1222 COVID-19 vaccine. Sequenced here: peripheral blood, sampled 28 days after the second AZD1222 dose. The chain recombines TRBV19 with TRBJ1-2, with D hard to call. Here the CDR3 DNA reads TGTGCCAGTAGTACCCCCGGGTACCAGACTTATGGCTACACCTTC. Translation gives CASSTPGYQTYGYTF.